This passage covers 24 T cell receptor beta chains from one sample sequenced in a study of T cell responses to AZD1222 COVID-19 vaccine. Profiled with immunoSEQ multiplex PCR; TCRdb holds only in-frame clones, not every one. The data show some 110,000 clones, 86% seen once. This specimen was peripheral blood, taken 28 days after the second AZD1222 dose. The receptors here all came from an adult who received the AZD1222 COVID-19 vaccine.

The chain has TRBV5-6 and TRBJ1-1, with TRBD1 identical over 11 bases. After removal of 5 bases from V and 5 bases from J, the junction contained 5 bases not matched to a gene. Germline CDR1 reads SGHDT; CDR2 reads YYEEEE. The CDR3 length is 14 residues. CDR3 coding DNA: TGTGCCAGCAGTCCGGGACAGGGGGAAACTGAAGCTTTCTTT. This gives the protein CASSPGQGETEAFF.

The V gene is TRBV5-1, the J gene TRBJ2-1; 13 positions match TRBD2. The J segment lost 5 bases and the V segment lost 0 bases, leaving 5 bases of the junction unmatched. Per germline, CDR1 SGHRS and CDR2 YFSETQ. This CDR3 is built from 17 residues. Written as DNA, the CDR3 is TGCGCCAGCAGCTTGGGAACACTAGCGGGGGGGAACAATGAGCAGTTCTTC. As protein: CASSLGTLAGGNNEQFF.

The chain has TRBV2 and TRBJ2-7, with D perhaps matching TRBD2 (6 bases). Trimming cost V 5 bases and J 2 bases, with 19 bases left between them. The CDR3 runs 16 residues. Germline assignment: CDR1 SNHLY and CDR2 FYNNEI. CDR3: CASSYRPSDVPYEQYF. CDR3 DNA: TGTGCCAGCAGTTACCGGCCTAGCGACGTCCCCTACGAGCAGTACTTC.

The V and J genes are TRBV10-3 and TRBJ1-1, with D possibly matching TRBD1 (5 bases). CDR3 length equals 13 residues. Germline-derived CDR1 and CDR2 are ENHRY and SYGVKD. Trimming took off 3 bases at V and 3 bases at J, with 8 bases between the two ends. In nucleotides, the CDR3 is TGTGCCATCAGTGACAGGGAGGACACTGAAGCTTTCTTT. It codes for CAISDREDTEAFF.

This clone is a singleton in its sample. The gene calls are TRBV5-1 and TRBJ1-5, with 7 bases matching TRBD1. Germline V CDR1 and CDR2: SGHRS, YFSETQ. The V and J ends lost 4 bases and 6 bases, in that order; junction bases with no gene match: 10. There are 15 residues in the CDR3. The CDR3 sequence: CASSSTGEGAQPQHF. CDR3 DNA: TGCGCCAGCAGCAGTACAGGGGAAGGAGCTCAGCCCCAGCATTTT.

The chain is built from TRBV7-8 and TRBJ1-2; 9 bases align to TRBD1. V was pared by 4 bases and J by 4 bases, with 4 bases of the junction left unmatched. The CDR3 sequence is 14 residues long. Germline CDR1 reads SGHVS; CDR2 reads FQNEAQ. The CDR3 spells CASSSTGGVYGYTF. The DNA for the CDR3 is TGTGCCAGCAGCTCAACAGGGGGCGTCTATGGCTACACCTTC.

This chain connects TRBV5-1 to TRBJ1-1; no clear D gene. The germline gives CDR1 SGHRS, CDR2 YFSETQ. This CDR3 region has 13 residues. V was clipped by 0 bases and J by 7 bases, with 10 bases between them. This CDR3 reads CASSLAWADEAFF. In DNA form, the CDR3 reads TGCGCCAGCAGCTTGGCCTGGGCAGATGAAGCTTTCTTT.

This clone has a handful of counts. The DNA of the CDR3 is TGTGCCAGCAGCTTCGTCTCTTTCCTCTCCTACGAGCAGTACTTC. Translating gives CASSFVSFLSYEQYF. The J gene is TRBJ2-7, the V gene TRBV7-7; D is ambiguous. Trimming removed 3 bases from V and 0 bases from J, with 12 bases in between. Germline CDR1 is SSHAT and CDR2 is FNYEAQ (reference sequence). This CDR3 has 15 amino acids.

The J gene is TRBJ1-4, the V gene TRBV18, with 12 bases matching TRBD1. CDR3 length equals 16 residues. Trimming cost V 3 bases and J 7 bases; bases outside gene matches: 6. The germline V gene encodes CDR1 KGHSH and CDR2 LQKENI. The CDR3: CASSPLGQGASEKLFF. CDR3 nucleotide sequence: TGTGCCAGCTCACCTCTGGGACAGGGGGCAAGTGAAAAACTGTTTTTT.

This clone was observed many times. This rearrangement joins TRBV18 to TRBJ2-2; D gene uncertain. V was clipped by 2 bases and J by 5 bases, with 12 bases between them. Germline V lookup: CDR1 KGHSH, CDR2 LQKENI. This CDR3 has 15 residues. The CDR3 DNA follows: TGTGCCAGCTCACCAGGCAGTACACAGACCGGGGAGCTGTTTTTT. Residues: CASSPGSTQTGELFF.

The J gene is TRBJ2-7, the V gene TRBV7-9, with 11 bases lining up with TRBD2. Losses at the gene ends were 4 bases for V and 7 bases for J; bases not matched to a gene: 6. This CDR3 is built from 14 residues. The germline V gene encodes CDR1 SEHNR and CDR2 FQNEAQ (reference sequence). CDR3 DNA: TGTGCCAGCAGCTATAGCGGGAGGGCCGGGGAGCAGTACTTC. Translation: CASSYSGRAGEQYF.

This chain joins TRBV5-1 and TRBJ2-1; D is possibly TRBD2 (5 bases). Between the trimmed V and J ends, which lost 0 bases and 9 bases, there was a span of 7 bases. The CDR3 totals 12 residues. Germline V gene lookup returns CDR1 SGHRS and CDR2 YFSETQ. The DNA for the CDR3 is TGCGCCAGCAGCTTGGCCAGCGGTGAGCAGTTCTTC. Residues: CASSLASGEQFF.

The rearrangement joins TRBV9 to TRBJ2-1; the D gene is possibly TRBD2 (6 bases). Germline CDR1 is SGDLS and CDR2 is YYNGEE. The V and J ends lost 2 bases and 13 bases respectively, with 16 bases between them. This CDR3 contains 13 residues. The CDR3 bases are TGTGCCAGCAGCGTTTTTGGGACTGGGGGACAGTTCTTC. The encoded protein is CASSVFGTGGQFF.

This clone was observed a few times. The V call is TRBV27, the J call TRBJ2-7; D possibly corresponds to TRBD1 (6 bases). CDR3 length equals 14 residues. The V gene's germline CDR1 is MNHEY and CDR2 SMNVEV (reference sequence). Trimming removed 4 bases from V and 2 bases from J, with 12 bases in between. CDR3 nucleotide sequence: TGTGCCAGCAGTTCACCCACAGGGACCTACGAGCAGTACTTC. Its translation: CASSSPTGTYEQYF.

V is TRBV2 and J is TRBJ1-2; perhaps TRBD1 as D (5 bases). Germline loops: CDR1 SNHLY, CDR2 FYNNEI. This CDR3 is built from 16 residues. The V gene lost 5 bases and the J gene lost 4 bases, with 20 bases spanning the gap. The DNA of the CDR3 is TGTGCCAGCAGTCTTCTGCCGGGACCTGTTGGCTATGGCTACACCTTC. Protein product: CASSLLPGPVGYGYTF.

The V call is TRBV19, the J call TRBJ2-1, with TRBD1 identical over 8 bases. The V segment lost 1 base and the J segment 8 bases; nucleotides outside the gene matches: 4. CDR1 and CDR2 (germline): LNHDA, SQIVND (reference sequence). This CDR3 region has 14 residues. Here the CDR3 reads CASSIGRQGYEQFF. The CDR3 DNA is TGTGCCAGTAGTATAGGGAGACAGGGGTATGAGCAGTTCTTC.

This clone turned up a few times. V usage is TRBV27 and J usage is TRBJ1-2; 12 bases align to TRBD1. Per the germline V gene, CDR1 is MNHEY and CDR2 is SMNVEV (reference sequence). V lost 0 bases and J lost 4; bases outside the gene matches: 3. This CDR3 has 16 amino acids. The CDR3 DNA reads as TGTGCCAGCAGTTTATCGGGGACAGGGGGCATCTATGGCTACACCTTC. Its translation is CASSLSGTGGIYGYTF.

The chain carries TRBV5-1 and TRBJ2-2; TRBD2 aligns across 9 bases. With V trimmed by 4 bases and J by 5 bases, 9 bases remained unmatched. The germline V gene has CDR1 SGHRS and CDR2 YFSETQ. CDR3 size: 16 residues. CDR3 in amino acids: CASSPPLAGWTGELFF. CDR3 nucleotides: TGCGCCAGCAGCCCCCCGCTAGCGGGGTGGACCGGGGAGCTGTTTTTT.

The rearrangement links TRBV24-1 to TRBJ1-2, with a weak D call TRBD1 (6 bases). Germline assignment: CDR1 KGHDR and CDR2 SFDVKD. This CDR3 contains 13 residues. V was clipped by 6 bases and J by 8 bases, with 15 bases between them. CDR3 residues: CATSSYTGIGYTF. CDR3 nucleotides: TGTGCCACCAGTTCTTATACAGGGATCGGCTACACCTTC.

This chain uses TRBV2 with TRBJ1-2; maybe TRBD1 (5 bases). Deletions cut 1 base from V and 3 bases from J, with 9 bases between. CDR3 length equals 14 residues. In germline, CDR1 is SNHLY, CDR2 FYNNEI. For the CDR3, the DNA is TGTGCCAGCAGTGAAGGTCCAGGGTACTATGGCTACACCTTC. Translation: CASSEGPGYYGYTF.

The chain carries TRBV9 and TRBJ2-7; 11 nucleotides match TRBD1. The CDR3 sequence is 17 residues long. The V and J ends lost 4 bases and 3 bases, in that order; junction bases with no gene match: 12. The V gene's germline CDR1 is SGDLS and CDR2 YYNGEE. The CDR3 DNA is TGTGCCAGCAGCCCGGGACAGGGGGGTTCCACTGACTACGAGCAGTACTTC. Amino acids: CASSPGQGGSTDYEQYF.

The table lists this clone with a few counts. V usage is TRBV11-2 and J usage is TRBJ1-2; 9 bases line up with TRBD1. V lost 3 bases to trimming and J lost 3 bases; unmatched junction nucleotides: 8. CDR3 length: 16 amino acids. Germline assignment: CDR1 SGHAT and CDR2 FQNNGV. CDR3 sequence reads: CASSFLDRGGYYGYTF. The CDR3, as DNA: TGTGCCAGCAGCTTTTTGGACAGGGGCGGATACTATGGCTACACCTTC.

Here the CDR3 DNA reads TGTGCCAGCAGCTTATGGGGGACCGAGCAGTACTTC. As protein: CASSLWGTEQYF. The V gene is TRBV5-6, the J gene TRBJ2-7; D assignment may be TRBD1 or TRBD2 (5 bases each). CDR3 length equals 12 residues. V lost 2 bases, J lost 6 bases, and 9 bases lay in between. Per germline, CDR1 SGHDT and CDR2 YYEEEE.

The chain joins TRBV5-1 to TRBJ1-2, with D maybe TRBD1 (5 bases). CDR1 and CDR2 from the germline V gene are SGHRS and YFSETQ. V was clipped by 4 bases and J by 10 bases, with 20 bases between them. The CDR3 sequence is 14 residues long. The CDR3 protein is CASSDSGVSKDYTF. DNA of the CDR3: TGCGCCAGCAGCGATTCGGGGGTTTCGAAGGACTACACCTTC.